This record looks at one T cell receptor (beta chain) sequence and its context. Its specificity is unknown. One entry per CDR3 protein, called by TCRdb with MiXCR from the 5' RACE reads. The sample holds about 430,000 distinct CDR3 sequences, 20% to 25% seen once. The data belong to a study of T-cell memory formation after mild COVID-19. Study-wide results and limits: A balance of CD4 and CD8 characterized clones contracting day 15 to 85, whereas later expanders leaned CD4+. Mostly located in CM and EM were contracting CD4+ clones, with contracting CD8+ clones located in EMRA.

J gave up 3 bases and V 6 bases, and 11 bases lay outside the gene matches. Germline CDR1 is SGHVT and CDR2 is SQSDAQ. This CDR3 comprises 15 residues. Specimen: PBMCs or a T cell subset sorted from them (not recorded which). V is TRBV7-4 and J is TRBJ2-7; 7 nucleotides line up with TRBD1. This clonotype was sampled from an adult woman who had mild COVID-19 (a few samples of this study predate the infection). Cell type and time point are not known. The CDR3 loop is CASRTDRDLDYEQYF. In DNA form, the CDR3 reads TGTGCCAGCAGAACCGACAGGGACCTTGACTACGAGCAGTACTTC.